This T cell receptor (beta chain) was identified during a study of blood T cell repertoires in COVID-19. Study-wide background: Acute and convalescent COVID-19 specimens originated in the United States, Italy and Spain. Nucleic acid was either cDNA or gDNA, and it came from T cells, B-cell-depleted T cells, or PBMCs.

Per the original methods: The authors estimated nucleated cell counts from reference gene primer amplification. TCRdb's copy holds only in-frame clones and misses some; the assay was immunoSEQ multiplex PCR. For V, J and clone size, that table is used; D and trimming come from the DNA. The sample includes about 220,000 clones, almost 85% of them seen just once. The clonotype was recovered from a woman aged 65 to 85 with COVID-19, enrolled during active disease. Sequencing was performed on peripheral blood.

The CDR3 region is CASSQSKEQETQYF. CDR3 nucleotide sequence: TGCGCCAGCAGTCAATCTAAAGAGCAAGAGACCCAGTACTTC. V gene TRBV23-1 combines with J gene TRBJ2-5, with D unclear. TRBV23-1 is an ORF; its function is uncertain. Trimming pared 0 bases from V and 2 bases from J, leaving 7 bases between. The CDR3 extends over 14 amino acids.